Below, 17 T cell receptor beta chains from the same sample are listed, as sequenced in a study of shared clonotypes between healthy human individuals (dated by TCRdb to between 2020 and 2021). The method behind the library was the immunoSEQ multiplex PCR assay. Drawn from immuneACCESS, this table holds only the in-frame rearrangements with V and J called that TCRdb kept. Clones are partly lost; checked studies trace under half to an unresolved V gene and leave the rest unexplained. Counted in this sample were approximately 1.5 million clones; roughly 98% of them appeared once. The top ten hold less than 0.55% of the sample. Source material: naive CD4+ T cells sorted from blood. Reading the label with the study, this specimen's cell subset or site is: CD45RA+ positively selected. These receptor sequences come from a man aged 25 to 40 in good health.

The chain recombines TRBV12-5 with TRBJ1-2; no firm D call. V was shortened by 2 bases and J by 8 bases, with 18 bases between the two germline ends. In germline, CDR1 is LGHNT, CDR2 FRNRAP. The CDR3 totals 15 residues. The CDR3 protein is CASGLIGRPVIGYTF. The CDR3 nucleotides read TGTGCTAGTGGTTTGATCGGTAGGCCCGTCATCGGCTACACCTTC.

The CDR3 DNA reads as TGTGCCAGCAGTGAACTCATATTCCAGGGCGAGCAGTACTTC. It codes for CASSELIFQGEQYF. The V call is TRBV6-1, the J call TRBJ2-7; maybe TRBD1 (5 bases). Per the germline V gene, CDR1 is MNHNS and CDR2 is SASEGT. The CDR3 is made up of 14 amino acids. The V end lost 2 bases, the J end lost 6 bases, and 14 bases lay between the germline ends.

The rearrangement links TRBV20-1 to TRBJ2-5; weak D call: TRBD1 (5 bases). The CDR3 runs 11 residues. Germline CDR1 reads DFQATT; CDR2 reads SNEGSKA (reference sequence). The CDR3 nucleotides read TGCAGCTACCCGGCAGGGGAGACCCAGTACTTC. Protein sequence: CSYPAGETQYF.

This clone has just one count. Written as DNA, the CDR3 is TGTGCCAGCTCACCAAGCAGGGAGTCTGGCTACACCTTC. It yields the protein CASSPSRESGYTF. The V and J genes are TRBV18 and TRBJ1-2; maybe TRBD1 (5 bases). Germline assignment: CDR1 KGHSH and CDR2 LQKENI. Trimming shortened V by 2 bases and J by 7 bases, and 11 bases separated the two germline ends. This CDR3 comprises 13 residues. Using reference TRBV18 and TRBJ1-2 for the parts outside the CDR3, the full variable domain is NAGVMQNPRHLVRRRGQEARLRCSPMKGHSHVYWYRQLPEEGLKFMVYLQKENIIDESGMPKERFSAEFPKEGPSILRIQQVVRGDSAAYFCASSPSRESGYTFGSGTRLTVV.

The rearrangement links TRBV9 to TRBJ2-1; a weak D match, TRBD1 (6 bases). Germline values: CDR1 SGDLS, CDR2 YYNGEE. This CDR3 has 20 residues. Trimming pared 0 bases from V and 1 base from J, leaving 23 bases between. CDR3 residues: CASSVAGQRRYWESYNEQFF. The CDR3 nucleotides read TGTGCCAGCAGCGTAGCCGGACAGCGAAGATACTGGGAGTCCTACAATGAGCAGTTCTTC. Using reference TRBV9 and TRBJ2-1 for the parts outside the CDR3, the full variable domain is DSGVTQTPKHLITATGQRVTLRCSPRSGDLSVYWYQQSLDQGLQFLIQYYNGEERAKGNILERFSAQQFPDLHSELNLSSLELGDSALYFCASSVAGQRRYWESYNEQFFGPGTRLTVL.

The chain combines TRBV5-5 with TRBJ2-1; 9 nucleotides align to TRBD1. This CDR3 is built from 14 residues. CDR1 is SGHKS, CDR2 YYEKEE, per germline (reference sequence). Unmatched junction bases numbered 4, after V lost 3 bases and J lost 6 bases. The CDR3 spells CASSSRDRVNEQFF. The DNA for the CDR3 is TGTGCCAGCAGCTCCCGGGACAGGGTCAATGAGCAGTTCTTC.

This clone appeared a single time. This rearrangement joins TRBV6-1 to TRBJ1-1; no reliable D call. This CDR3 spans 13 amino acids. Trimming removed 7 bases at V and 2 bases at J, with 11 bases between. Germline lookup yields CDR1 MNHNS and CDR2 SASEGT. CDR3 sequence (DNA): TGTGCCAGCACCATCAGAAGAAACACTGAAGCTTTCTTT. Protein product: CASTIRRNTEAFF.

This chain joins TRBV28 and TRBJ2-1; TRBD2 aligns across 12 bases. The V gene end was trimmed by 6 bases and the J gene end by 4 bases; junction bases not matched to a gene: 7. Germline CDR1 reads MDHEN; CDR2 reads SYDVKM. CDR3 length: 16 residues. The CDR3 bases are TGTGCCAGCAGCCCCGGACTAGCGGGATTGTACAATGAGCAGTTCTTC. This gives the protein CASSPGLAGLYNEQFF.

This CDR3 is CASSLWGGASTEAFF. The CDR3 DNA reads TGTGCCAGCAGCCTCTGGGGGGGGGCCAGCACTGAAGCTTTCTTT. This chain connects TRBV2 to TRBJ1-1, with TRBD1 as a possible D gene (6 bases). The CDR3 has 15 amino acids. The germline CDR1 and CDR2 sequences are SNHLY and FYNNEI. The ends were cut back, 6 bases at V and 4 bases at J, with 18 bases in the middle.

This chain's CDR3 is CSAQQGETQYF. CDR3 DNA sequence: TGCAGTGCGCAACAGGGGGAGACCCAGTACTTC. V is TRBV20-1 and J is TRBJ2-5; 7 bases map to TRBD1. The CDR3 loop spans 11 amino acids. Germline V gene lookup returns CDR1 DFQATT and CDR2 SNEGSKA (reference sequence). V lost 6 bases, J lost 5 bases, and 3 bases stayed unmatched.

As regards this clone: The sample carries other DNA sequences with the same CDR3. The gene calls are TRBV9 and TRBJ2-7, with 9 bases matching TRBD2. The CDR3 loop spans 16 amino acids. After removal of 0 bases from V and 2 bases from J, the junction contained 6 bases not matched to a gene. Germline V lookup: CDR1 SGDLS, CDR2 YYNGEE. The CDR3 protein is CASSVAGSGGPYEQYF. The CDR3 DNA reads as TGTGCCAGCAGCGTAGCGGGCAGCGGGGGGCCCTACGAGCAGTACTTC.

V is TRBV4-1 and J is TRBJ2-1; 7 bases align to TRBD2. Germline assignment: CDR1 MGHRA and CDR2 YSYEKL. The length of the CDR3 is 17 residues. J gave up 0 bases and V 2 bases, and 7 bases lay outside the gene matches. CDR3 sequence: CASSQFGAGASYNEQFF. As DNA, the CDR3 is TGCGCCAGCAGCCAATTTGGGGCGGGAGCCTCCTACAATGAGCAGTTCTTC.

The chain has TRBV2 and TRBJ2-7, with D perhaps matching TRBD2 (5 bases). The CDR3 sequence is 13 residues long. Germline V gene sequence: CDR1 SNHLY, CDR2 FYNNEI. V was pared by 7 bases and J by 0 bases, with 10 bases between. The CDR3 spells CASITGFSYEQYF. CDR3 DNA: TGTGCCAGCATAACGGGATTCTCCTACGAGCAGTACTTC.

This chain joins TRBV11-2 and TRBJ2-3, with D unresolved. The V gene's germline CDR1 is SGHAT and CDR2 FQNNGV. The germline V and J ends were trimmed by 8 bases and 6 bases, with 15 bases remaining between them. The CDR3 sequence is 13 residues long. The CDR3 protein is CASRPSGPDTQYF. CDR3 DNA sequence: TGTGCCAGCCGCCCTTCTGGGCCTGATACGCAGTATTTT.

The chain employs TRBV28 and TRBJ1-4, with unresolved D. This CDR3 is 15 amino acids long. Germline-derived CDR1 and CDR2 are MDHEN and SYDVKM. V gave up 6 bases and J gave up 0 bases, with 11 bases separating them. The CDR3 loop reads CASSVPGPTNEKLFF. CDR3 in DNA: TGTGCCAGCAGCGTCCCGGGTCCAACTAATGAAAAACTGTTTTTT. Using reference TRBV28 and TRBJ1-4 for the parts outside the CDR3, the full variable domain is DVKVTQSSRYLVKRTGEKVFLECVQDMDHENMFWYRQDPGLGLRLIYFSYDVKMKEKGDIPEGYSVSREKKERFSLILESASTNQTSMYLCASSVPGPTNEKLFFGSGTQLSVL.

This chain connects TRBV7-2 to TRBJ2-3; D is possibly TRBD1 or TRBD2 (5 bases each). This CDR3 comprises 15 residues. The germline V gene has CDR1 SGHTA and CDR2 FQGNSA. The germline V and J ends were trimmed by 3 bases and 4 bases, with 14 bases remaining between them. The CDR3 region is CASSFLGDGPDTQYF. The DNA for the CDR3 is TGTGCCAGCAGCTTTTTAGGGGACGGCCCAGATACGCAGTATTTT.

The chain is built from TRBV27 and TRBJ2-7, with D hard to call. The germline V and J ends were trimmed by 3 bases and 4 bases, with 10 bases remaining between them. The CDR3 length is 13 residues. Germline CDR1 reads MNHEY; CDR2 reads SMNVEV (reference sequence). CDR3 DNA: TGTGCCAGCAGTTTTGCCGGACGTTACGAGCAGTACTTC. Translating gives CASSFAGRYEQYF.